A single T cell receptor (beta chain) is shown here with its context. Its antigen is still unknown. This specimen comes from a study of blood T cells in healthy people across ages. The CDR3 is 12 residues long. The V gene lost 6 bases and the J gene lost 5 bases, with 13 bases spanning the gap. Germline V lookup: CDR1 SQVTM, CDR2 ANQGSEA. Next came a second PCR, run for about 6 to 11 cycles, which used a sample-barcoded 5' primer along with a J-beta primer mix. Every cDNA molecule carried a tag from a template-switch adaptor bearing 12 random nucleotides. Every individual sample yielded 2.5 million or more paired-end reads (each containing CDR3). A single record per CDR3 protein comes from TCRdb applying MiXCR to the 5' RACE reads. The sample has 1 million or so distinct CDR3 sequences, under 30% seen once. Study results and limitations: PBMC samples, being unsorted, prevented any conclusive comparison of naive and antigen-experienced cells.

Separately, the same data were catalogued under a study of T cells of mothers and their children.

This TCR was sampled from a girl aged 2-10 years in good health. The sequenced sample was blood. J is TRBJ1-1 and V is TRBV29-1; D may be TRBD1 (5 bases). CDR3 protein: CSVSHGATEAFF. In DNA, the CDR3 is TGCAGCGTAAGTCATGGGGCTACTGAAGCTTTCTTT.